Sequencing of this TCR beta chain was carried out in a study of T-cell memory formation after mild COVID-19 (dated by TCRdb to about 2021). Broadly, across the study: TCR sequence clusters from the two donors were largely donor specific. T-cell clones expanding and contracting after mild COVID-19 in two donors were tracked by longitudinal TCRalpha and TCRbeta repertoire sequencing. The cohort was made up of two young adult volunteers, one female and one male, who were previously healthy. Study-wide conclusions, independent of this receptor: From day 15 to 85, contracting clones showed balanced CD4/CD8 phenotypes, whereas a second wave of clones that expanded from day 15 to 37 leaned towards CD4+. Contracting CD4+ clones turned up mainly in the CM and EM memory subsets, whereas EMRA was where CD8+ clones were enriched. SARS-CoV-2 specificity was not confirmed for the second-wave clones peaking on day 37. Some responding clones were found in pre-infection memory, which suggests that pre-existing cross-reactive memory T cells took part in the SARS-CoV-2 response. The study covered only a couple of mild cases, and larger cohorts including severe cases with pre-infection samples were considered necessary.

Many counts were recorded for this clonotype. Its recognized antigen is unknown. Per-nucleotide qualities are absent, and no much larger clonotype sits a single base away. The sequencing machine was an Illumina NovaSeq 6000. TCRalpha and TCRbeta cDNA libraries were built by 5'RACE with constant-segment primers, adding sample barcodes and unique molecular identifiers. RNA was extracted from every sample with Trizol reagent. Amplification of the libraries took two PCR steps, and the second step added a second sample barcode plus Illumina TruSeq adapters. Libraries were sequenced on an Illumina NovaSeq with 2 x 150 bp paired-end reads. Turning to the authors' computational methods: Demultiplexing of reads and collapsing into UMI-guided consensus sequences were performed with migec v1.2.7. Using mixcr v2.1.11, UMI consensuses were aligned to TRA and TRB V and J templates and then assembled into clonotypes. Expanded or contracted clonotypes were those called significant by both edgeR and NoisET, with noise models trained on biological replicates. edgeR calls used a false discovery rate-adjusted p below 0.01 and a log2 fold-change threshold of 1. As an exploratory analysis of dynamics, PCA with hierarchical clustering was applied to max-normalized trajectories of the 1000 most abundant clonotypes. Separately sequenced CD4+ and CD8+ repertoires were used to assign a CD4 or CD8 phenotype to each responding clone. The public reads were quality trimmed at Q25 with fastp and then assembled into clones with MiXCR by TCRdb, keeping productive beta chains. For every CDR3 protein sequence, its rows merge into one entry that carries the most common genes and DNA. These V and J calls are TCRdb output, not the study's own analysis. The sample table contains roughly 410,000 distinct CDR3 sequences; only one count was recorded for less than 25% of them. Of the sample, 7% to 9.5% is held by the ten largest clones.

Ficoll-Paque density gradient centrifugation was the method used to isolate PBMCs. V is reduced by 2 bases and J by 2 bases, leaving a spacing of 12 bases between them. Measured from the cysteine to the phenylalanine, the CDR3 is 14 residues long. Only the CDR3 DNA is retained, 42 bases long and in frame from the first base. The germline V gene (reference sequence) specifies DFQATT as CDR1 and SNEGSKA as CDR2. Recombination linked TRBV20-1 to TRBJ2-5, with TRBD2 as a weak D call on 7 bases. The origin of this receptor is an adult woman who had mild COVID-19 (a few samples of this study predate the infection). The sample titles of this study are shuffled in the database, so cell type and time point are left out; the donor was told from shared clones. Specimen: PBMCs or a T cell subset sorted from them (not recorded which). Here the CDR3 is given as CSARQGRGQETQYF. Read as DNA, the sequence is TGCAGTGCTAGACAGGGGAGGGGGCAAGAGACCCAGTACTTC.